This T cell receptor (beta chain) was found in a study of T cell changes during pregnancy in multiple sclerosis (dated by TCRdb to between 2019 and 2020). Looking at the study overall: In women with multiple sclerosis, the researchers looked at how the T cell repertoire shifted as pregnancy progressed.

The method behind the library was the immunoSEQ multiplex PCR assay. TCRdb's version of the immuneACCESS table is confined to in-frame rearrangements and falls short of the full clone set. An unresolved V gene accounts for under half of the shortfall where checked; the remainder is of unknown origin. Across this sample there are approximately 130,000 clones, with around 95% seen only once. The ten largest clones take up roughly 0.45% of the sample. Trimming takes 0 bases off V and 4 bases off J; junction bases not matched to a gene: 6. Sequences LGHNA (CDR1) and YNFKEQ (CDR2) are obtained from the germline V gene. The CDR3 sequence holds 16 residues, the cysteine and phenylalanine included. The sequence is cut down to CDR3 DNA, 48 bases in frame from base 1. This clone has only one observation. No cognate antigen has been identified for it. No much larger clonotype is one base removed from it; base qualities were not supplied.

This TCR was recovered from a female donor with multiple sclerosis, enrolled in a pregnancy study. The source was peripheral blood, collected after pregnancy. The rearrangement joined TRBV4-2 to TRBJ2-1, with 7 middle bases fitting TRBD2. The CDR3 reads CASSQDLASGYNEQFF. The nucleotides read TGTGCCAGCAGCCAAGATCTGGCTAGCGGATACAATGAGCAGTTCTTC.